Following are 18 T cell receptor beta chains from one sample sequenced in a study of blood T cell repertoires in COVID-19 (dated by TCRdb to the early 2020s). Library construction relied on the immunoSEQ multiplex PCR assay. Here the immuneACCESS table is served through TCRdb, limited to in-frame sequences with V and J called. Missing clones are a known gap in these copies; in checked studies unresolved V genes cover under half, and the rest lacks a known reason. This sample gives some 320,000 clones in total; 89% of them show up just once. The leading ten clones occupy approximately 5% of the sample. Sequenced input: PBMCs or T cells enriched from blood (not recorded which). The receptors shown here come from a man between 60 and 70 years old who had recovered from COVID-19.

The CDR3 spells CASTKPSAMETQYF. CDR3 in DNA: TGTGCCTCAACGAAACCCTCAGCGATGGAGACCCAGTACTTC. J is TRBJ2-5 and V is TRBV30, with unresolved D. The germline gives CDR1 GTSNPN, CDR2 SVGIG (reference sequence). The CDR3 contains 14 residues. V was pared by 7 bases and J by 5 bases, with 20 bases between.

This clone was counted once. The chain has TRBV5-1 and TRBJ2-3, with 7 positions matching TRBD2. Germline lookup yields CDR1 SGHRS and CDR2 YFSETQ. The trim removed 3 bases at V and 3 bases at J, leaving 10 bases unmatched. This CDR3 region has 16 residues. The CDR3 sequence: CASSYQTSDGTDTQYF. CDR3 nucleotides: TGCGCCAGCAGCTACCAAACTAGCGATGGAACAGATACGCAGTATTTT.

The J gene is TRBJ1-1, the V gene TRBV12-1. TRBV12-1 is a listed pseudogene. The length of the CDR3 is 16 residues. The CDR3 reads CASSPPRDSMNTEAFF. In DNA, the CDR3 is TGTGCCAGCAGCCCCCCCCGTGACTCTATGAACACTGAAGCTTTCTTT.

This chain joins TRBV7-3 and TRBJ1-3; 10 nucleotides agree with TRBD1. The germline V gene has CDR1 SGHTA and CDR2 FQGTGA. V lost 2 bases to trimming and J lost 8 bases; unmatched junction nucleotides: 9. The CDR3 sequence is 16 residues long. The CDR3 DNA reads as TGTGCCAGCAGCTTAGGGCCGACAGGGGGCCAGGACACCATATATTTT. Translated: CASSLGPTGGQDTIYF.

The chain combines TRBV19 with TRBJ2-6; TRBD1 agrees at 9 bases. This CDR3 has 18 amino acids. The V segment lost 6 bases and the J segment 0 bases; nucleotides outside the gene matches: 9. Germline V gene lookup returns CDR1 LNHDA and CDR2 SQIVND (reference sequence). The CDR3 DNA sequence: TGTGCCAGTAGCACCGGGACAGGGCTAAGCTCTGGGGCCAACGTCCTGACTTTC. Translating it yields CASSTGTGLSSGANVLTF.

V and J are TRBV6-2 or TRBV6-3 and TRBJ2-1, with 9 nucleotides matching TRBD2. Germline V CDR1 and CDR2: MNHEY, SVGEGT. This CDR3 comprises 15 residues. V shed 2 bases and J 4 bases; nucleotides not matched to a gene: 3. CDR3 sequence reads: CASSYMSGRYNEQFF. For the CDR3, the DNA is TGTGCCAGCAGTTACATGAGCGGGAGGTACAATGAGCAGTTCTTC.

V is TRBV7-2 and J is TRBJ2-7, with 9 positions matching TRBD1. Germline trimming cut 5 bases from V and 4 bases from J; bases unmatched to any gene: 6. The CDR3 totals 14 residues. Germline CDR1 reads SGHTA; CDR2 reads FQGNSA. CDR3: CASSLRQGVYEQYF. The CDR3 bases are TGTGCCAGCAGCCTTAGACAGGGGGTTTACGAGCAGTACTTC.

CDR3 amino acids: CASSSQAGNTEAFF. The CDR3 nucleotides are TGTGCCAGCAGTTCTCAGGCGGGTAACACTGAAGCTTTCTTT. V gene TRBV2 combines with J gene TRBJ1-1; D unclear. Trimming pared 5 bases from V and 2 bases from J, leaving 12 bases between. CDR3 length: 14 amino acids. Germline V CDR1 and CDR2: SNHLY, FYNNEI.

This chain uses TRBV3-1 (or the pseudogene TRBV3-2) with TRBJ1-1, with 7 bases lining up with TRBD1. V shed 7 bases, J shed 5 bases, and the junction held 7 bases outside the gene matches. Germline lookup yields CDR1 LGHDT and CDR2 YNNKEL (reference sequence). The CDR3 length is 13 residues. The CDR3 DNA reads as TGTGCCAGCACCACAGGGGAAAGGACTGAAGCTTTCTTT. The encoded protein is CASTTGERTEAFF.

The CDR3 is CASSLYPLTGTGANVLTF. In nucleotides, the CDR3 is TGTGCCAGCAGTTTATACCCCTTAACAGGGACTGGGGCCAACGTCCTGACTTTC. The V and J genes are TRBV27 and TRBJ2-6; the D gene is possibly TRBD1 (6 bases). Germline lookup yields CDR1 MNHEY and CDR2 SMNVEV (reference sequence). There are 18 residues in the CDR3. The ends were cut back, 1 base at V and 2 bases at J, with 15 bases in the middle.

The gene calls are TRBV7-9 and TRBJ1-1, with D tentatively TRBD1 (5 bases). The V end lost 5 bases, the J end lost 2 bases, and 12 bases lay between the germline ends. The CDR3 loop spans 14 amino acids. Germline lookup yields CDR1 SEHNR and CDR2 FQNEAQ (reference sequence). CDR3: CASSLQQGNTEAFF. The CDR3, as DNA: TGTGCCAGCAGCCTCCAGCAGGGTAACACTGAAGCTTTCTTT.

Here the CDR3 DNA reads TGCGCCAGCAGCGTTACTAGCCAGTCCTACAATGAGCAGTTCTTC. Translating it yields CASSVTSQSYNEQFF. This chain joins TRBV5-1 and TRBJ2-1, with a possible D match to TRBD2 (6 bases). This CDR3 has 15 residues. The germline gives CDR1 SGHRS, CDR2 YFSETQ. V lost 4 bases, J lost 1 base, and 12 bases lay in between.

V usage is TRBV7-9 and J usage is TRBJ1-6; D is perhaps TRBD1 (6 bases). The CDR3 totals 14 residues. In germline, CDR1 is SEHNR, CDR2 FQNEAQ (reference sequence). V lost 5 bases and J 6 bases, leaving 11 bases between the germline ends. The CDR3 region has the DNA TGTGCCAGCAGCCCGGACAGCTTTAATTCACCCCTCCACTTT. Translated: CASSPDSFNSPLHF.

The chain links TRBV2 to TRBJ2-7, with TRBD1 matching 7 bases. CDR1 is SNHLY, CDR2 FYNNEI, per germline. J gave up 4 bases and V 1 base, and 4 bases lay outside the gene matches. The CDR3 extends over 14 amino acids. CDR3 bases: TGTGCCAGCAGTGAAGACAGGGGATCTTACGAGCAGTACTTC. Translated, it gives CASSEDRGSYEQYF.

The chain uses TRBV7-9 and TRBJ1-4; 7 bases are a match to TRBD1. Trimming at V came to 5 bases and at J to 5 bases, leaving 17 bases not matched to a gene. Germline V gene sequence: CDR1 SEHNR, CDR2 FQNEAQ (reference sequence). The CDR3 covers 18 residues. CDR3: CASSRNPGQFGGNEKLFF. For the CDR3, the DNA is TGTGCCAGCAGCCGAAACCCGGGACAGTTTGGGGGAAATGAAAAACTGTTTTTT.

This clone was counted a single time. CDR3 residues: CASSIFGGGEQFF. For the CDR3, the DNA is TGTGCCAGTAGTATATTTGGGGGAGGCGAGCAGTTCTTC. The chain has TRBV19 and TRBJ2-1, with D maybe TRBD2 (6 bases). The CDR3 contains 13 residues. Germline lookup yields CDR1 LNHDA and CDR2 SQIVND (reference sequence). V was shortened by 2 bases and J by 10 bases, with 12 bases between the two germline ends. The full variable domain, in which reference TRBV19 and TRBJ2-1 provide the parts outside the CDR3, is DGGITQSPKYLFRKEGQNVTLSCEQNLNHDAMYWYRQDPGQGLRLIYYSQIVNDFQKGDIAEGYSVSREKKESFPLTVTSAQKNPTAFYLCASSIFGGGEQFFGPGTRLTVL.

This chain connects TRBV7-2 to TRBJ2-1; 9 bases align to TRBD1. The CDR3 length is 13 residues. The germline V gene encodes CDR1 SGHTA and CDR2 FQGNSA. The V segment lost 11 bases and the J segment 6 bases; nucleotides outside the gene matches: 8. This CDR3 reads CASNRGLGNEQFF. CDR3 in DNA: TGTGCCTCGAACAGGGGGCTGGGCAATGAGCAGTTCTTC.

The rearrangement links TRBV12-3 or TRBV12-4 to TRBJ2-2; TRBD1 is a possible D gene (6 bases). The CDR3 contains 12 residues. With 6 bases removed from V and 9 bases from J, the gap between germline ends came to 11 bases. Written as DNA, the CDR3 is TGTGCCAGCAGCCCAGGGGTAAGGGAGCTGTTTTTT. This codes for CASSPGVRELFF.